This T cell receptor beta chain was observed in a study of tumor and adjacent non-tumor tissue in lung cancer. No cell sorting was done before RNA was extracted from the tissue. This non-tumor lung sample came from over 3 cm beyond the tumor edge. Three rounds of nested PCR, following a modified ARM-PCR protocol, produced the TCRbeta library. TCRdb passed the multiplex PCR reads through MiXCR, listing each CDR3 protein once. The table shows approximately 53,000 distinct CDR3 sequences, with 74% occurring only once. The CDR3 is 14 amino acids. Germline V gene lookup returns CDR1 SGHDT and CDR2 YYEEEE. Concerning this clonotype itself: Relative to the germline gene, one junction end is altered; a read error may explain this.

The gene calls are TRBV5-6 and TRBJ2-3, with D uncertain. The source is a woman aged 55-70 years with non-small cell lung cancer. Sequenced material: distant non-tumor lung tissue. The CDR3 sequence: CASNTSSYTDTHYF. In DNA, the CDR3 is TGTGCCAGCAACACGTCCAGCTACACAGATACGCACTATTTT. Drawing the rest from reference TRBV5-6 and TRBJ2-3, the complete variable domain is DAGVTQSPTHLIKTRGQQVTLRCSPKSGHDTVSWYQQALGQGPQFIFQYYEEEERQRGNFPDRFSGHQFPNYSSELNVNALLLGDSALYLCASNTSSYTDTHYFGPGTRLTVL.